Below are 23 T cell receptor beta chains sequenced from a single sample in a study of T cells and Merkel cell carcinoma outcomes. Only in-frame clones appear in the TCRdb table, and some are missing; sequencing was by immunoSEQ multiplex PCR. The sample has 3,100 or so clones; 60% to 80% are singletons. The sample comprised tumor tissue from Merkel cell carcinoma. These receptors were taken from a human donor with Merkel cell carcinoma.

The sample holds a few counts of this clone. This chain uses TRBV5-4 with TRBJ2-5, with D perhaps TRBD2 (6 bases). Between the trimmed V and J ends, which lost 1 base and 5 bases, there was a span of 18 bases. CDR1 is SGHNT and CDR2 is YYREEE in the germline V gene (reference sequence). The CDR3 has 16 residues. CDR3 protein: CASSLLSGGVWETQYF. As DNA, the CDR3 is TGTGCCAGCAGCTTGCTCTCGGGCGGGGTTTGGGAGACCCAGTACTTC.

The chain recombines TRBV7-8 with TRBJ1-2; maybe TRBD1 (5 bases). The V end was cut by 5 bases, the J end by 5 bases, with 15 bases between. In germline, CDR1 is SGHVS, CDR2 FQNEAQ. The CDR3 has 14 residues. The CDR3 DNA sequence: TGTGCCAGCAGCCCTATACAGGAACGGTATGGCTACACCTTC. This codes for CASSPIQERYGYTF.

The J gene is TRBJ2-7, the V gene TRBV18; D might be TRBD2 (6 bases). Germline CDR1 reads KGHSH; CDR2 reads LQKENI. V shed 6 bases and J shed 4 bases, with 10 bases lying between them. CDR3 length: 12 amino acids. For the CDR3, the DNA is TGTGCCAGCTCTTCAGGGAGGTACGAGCAGTACTTC. Translation: CASSSGRYEQYF.

This clone has more than one count but fewer than ten. This chain joins TRBV28 and TRBJ2-5; no reliable D call. CDR1 and CDR2 (germline): MDHEN, SYDVKM. Trimming stripped 3 bases from V and 3 bases from J, with 5 bases between. The CDR3 is 12 residues long. Here the CDR3 DNA reads TGTGCCAGCAGTTTCGGAAAAGAGACCCAGTACTTC. This encodes CASSFGKETQYF.

CDR3 residues: CASSHTESNTEAFF. The CDR3 DNA reads as TGTGCCAGCTCACATACCGAATCGAACACTGAAGCTTTCTTT. V gene TRBV18 combines with J gene TRBJ1-1; D gene ambiguous. Trimming took off 4 bases at V and 1 base at J, with 10 bases between the two ends. The CDR3 is 14 residues long. Germline-derived CDR1 and CDR2 are KGHSH and LQKENI.

This clone has only a few counts. The genes are TRBV7-6 and TRBJ2-5; unclear D gene. The germline gives CDR1 SGHVS, CDR2 FNYEAQ. The ends were cut back, 1 base at V and 1 base at J, with 16 bases in the middle. The CDR3 is 17 amino acids. CDR3 loop: CASSLEFRSGLQETQYF. In nucleotides, the CDR3 is TGTGCCAGCAGCTTAGAATTCAGGTCTGGCCTCCAAGAGACCCAGTACTTC.

This clone came up once. This chain's CDR3 is CASSPIGGGFYGYTF. DNA of the CDR3: TGTGCCAGCAGCCCCATTGGAGGAGGGTTCTATGGCTACACCTTC. The chain joins TRBV14 to TRBJ1-2; D is undetermined. The CDR3 is 15 amino acids. Trimming shortened V by 4 bases and J by 4 bases, and 16 bases separated the two germline ends. The germline V gene encodes CDR1 SGHDN and CDR2 FVKESK.

The table lists this clone with a few counts. This chain connects TRBV20-1 to TRBJ2-1; D is unresolved. This CDR3 contains 11 residues. Germline V gene data show CDR1 as DFQATT and CDR2 as SNEGSKA (reference sequence). V dropped 3 bases and J dropped 5 bases, with 5 bases sitting between them. CDR3 residues: CSASRNNEQFF. The CDR3 nucleotides are TGCAGTGCTAGTAGAAACAATGAGCAGTTCTTC.

This clone has just a few counts. The V gene is TRBV7-6, the J gene TRBJ2-1; 10 positions agree with TRBD2. Germline values: CDR1 SGHVS, CDR2 FNYEAQ. CDR3 length: 15 amino acids. The V and J ends lost 4 bases and 7 bases, in that order; junction bases with no gene match: 7. CDR3 sequence: CASSYERGGGNEQFF. The CDR3 nucleotides are TGTGCCAGCAGCTACGAGCGGGGGGGCGGGAATGAGCAGTTCTTC.

The rearrangement links TRBV7-9 to TRBJ2-3; tentative D call: TRBD2 (5 bases). The V gene's germline CDR1 is SEHNR and CDR2 FQNEAQ (reference sequence). The CDR3 is 17 residues long. V was shortened by 1 base and J by 2 bases, with 16 bases between the two germline ends. This CDR3 is CASSLDAGGRYTDTQYF. The CDR3 nucleotides are TGTGCCAGCAGCTTAGACGCGGGCGGCCGATACACAGATACGCAGTATTTT.

The J gene is TRBJ1-3, the V gene TRBV19, with D unclear. Germline assignment: CDR1 LNHDA and CDR2 SQIVND (reference sequence). Trimming removed 4 bases from V and 0 bases from J, with 10 bases in between. The CDR3 runs to 15 residues. CDR3 DNA: TGTGCCAGTAGTAAGGCCCGAGACTCTGGAAACACCATATATTTT. Translating gives CASSKARDSGNTIYF.

This clone was picked up one time. The J gene is TRBJ1-5, the V gene TRBV4-2; the D is unclear. V lost 2 bases and J 5 bases, leaving 7 bases between the germline ends. CDR1 and CDR2 (germline): LGHNA, YNFKEQ. CDR3 length equals 13 residues. The CDR3 spells CASSQRLDQPQHF. The CDR3 DNA is TGTGCCAGCAGCCAAAGACTGGATCAGCCCCAGCATTTT.

The rearrangement uses TRBV19 and TRBJ2-7, with a weak D call TRBD2 (6 bases). Trimming stripped 7 bases from V and 3 bases from J, with 16 bases between. This CDR3 has 14 residues. CDR1 LNHDA and CDR2 SQIVND come from the germline V gene (reference sequence). CDR3 DNA sequence: TGTGCCAGTACCACCGGGTTCGGGAGCTACGAGCAGTACTTC. Translated: CASTTGFGSYEQYF.

V gene TRBV5-1 combines with J gene TRBJ1-1; no firm D call. The CDR3 spans 14 residues. Germline values: CDR1 SGHRS, CDR2 YFSETQ. V lost 0 bases to trimming and J lost 1 base, with 7 bases between them. CDR3 region: CASSLEGSNTEAFF. In DNA form, the CDR3 reads TGCGCCAGCAGCTTGGAAGGGTCGAACACTGAAGCTTTCTTT.

V usage is TRBV14 and J usage is TRBJ2-3; 8 bases align to TRBD2. Germline lookup yields CDR1 SGHDN and CDR2 FVKESK. The CDR3 sequence is 17 residues long. After removal of 1 base from V and 2 bases from J, the junction contained 8 bases not matched to a gene. CDR3 protein: CASSQGYIAGNTDTQYF. CDR3 DNA sequence: TGTGCCAGCAGCCAAGGTTATATAGCGGGGAACACAGATACGCAGTATTTT.

The chain combines TRBV29-1 with TRBJ1-4; D gene unclear. The CDR3 has 15 residues. V was pared by 0 bases and J by 3 bases, with 11 bases between. The germline V gene encodes CDR1 SQVTM and CDR2 ANQGSEA. The CDR3 sequence is CSVEDRRSSNEKLFF. Here the CDR3 DNA reads TGCAGCGTTGAAGATCGACGGTCCTCTAATGAAAAACTGTTTTTT.

This clone was counted a few times. The chain uses TRBV5-1 and TRBJ1-1, with D possibly being TRBD1 (5 bases). Germline CDR1 SGHRS, CDR2 YFSETQ. The V and J ends lost 0 bases and 7 bases respectively, with 10 bases between them. This CDR3 has 13 amino acids. CDR3 in DNA: TGCGCCAGCAGCTTGGAAAGTCAGGGTGAAGCTTTCTTT. As protein: CASSLESQGEAFF.

V usage is TRBV5-6 and J usage is TRBJ1-5, with 7 bases identical to TRBD1. Germline CDR1 and CDR2: SGHDT and YYEEEE. This CDR3 comprises 15 residues. V lost 7 bases to trimming and J lost 6 bases; unmatched junction nucleotides: 13. The chain's CDR3 is CASRLLQGRVQPQHF. DNA of the CDR3: TGTGCCAGCCGCCTCTTACAGGGGAGGGTTCAGCCCCAGCATTTT.

J is TRBJ1-2 and V is TRBV5-6; 7 nucleotides align to TRBD1. The CDR3 runs 16 residues. Germline V gene sequence: CDR1 SGHDT, CDR2 YYEEEE. J gave up 2 bases and V 0 bases, and 7 bases lay outside the gene matches. The CDR3 coding sequence is TGTGCCAGCAGCTTGGTCCGGGACAGAGCAAACTATGGCTACACCTTC. This gives the protein CASSLVRDRANYGYTF. The entire variable domain, with the rest obtained from reference TRBV5-6 and TRBJ1-2, is as follows: DAGVTQSPTHLIKTRGQQVTLRCSPKSGHDTVSWYQQALGQGPQFIFQYYEEEERQRGNFPDRFSGHQFPNYSSELNVNALLLGDSALYLCASSLVRDRANYGYTFGSGTRLTVV.

Only a few counts were recorded for this clone. J is TRBJ2-1 and V is TRBV5-6; the match to TRBD1 covers 7 bases. Germline CDR1 is SGHDT and CDR2 is YYEEEE. V dropped 1 base and J dropped 2; count of bases not matched to a gene: 3. The CDR3 extends over 15 amino acids. The CDR3 protein is CASSLLGQPYNEQFF. In nucleotides, the CDR3 is TGTGCCAGCAGCTTGTTGGGACAGCCCTACAATGAGCAGTTCTTC.

The chain joins TRBV7-9 to TRBJ1-6; D is undetermined. V lost 1 base to trimming and J lost 3 bases, with 10 bases between them. The CDR3 is 16 residues long. Looked up from germline, CDR1 is SEHNR and CDR2 is FQNEAQ (reference sequence). The CDR3: CASSLGAGFYNSPLHF. For the CDR3, the DNA is TGTGCCAGCAGCTTAGGGGCGGGATTCTATAATTCACCCCTCCACTTT.

The CDR3 coding sequence is TGTGCCACCAGACCTGGGGAACAGGGGCGCAATGAGCAGTTCTTC. Protein sequence: CATRPGEQGRNEQFF. V and J are TRBV28 and TRBJ2-1; 7 positions match TRBD1. Germline CDR1 is MDHEN and CDR2 is SYDVKM. After removal of 10 bases from V and 6 bases from J, the junction contained 15 bases not matched to a gene. The CDR3 is 15 amino acids.

CDR3 nucleotide sequence: TGTGCCAGCAGCTTACTCCAGGGGAACTATGGCTACACCTTC. This sequence encodes CASSLLQGNYGYTF. The chain is built from TRBV13 and TRBJ1-2; D might be TRBD1 (6 bases). V lost 2 bases, J lost 2 bases, and 9 bases lay in between. In germline, CDR1 is PRHDT, CDR2 FYEKMQ (reference sequence). This CDR3 has 14 residues.